This T cell receptor beta chain originates from a study of CXCR3-negative and CXCR3-positive naive CD8 T cells. The CDR3 runs 15 residues. The germline gives CDR1 SGHDN, CDR2 FVKESK. The method, 5' RACE with UMI labels, was used to prepare the TRB cDNA libraries. TCRdb reanalyzed the 5' RACE reads, giving one entry per CDR3 protein sequence and no DNA. In all, the sample yields 20,000 to 30,000 distinct CDR3 sequences. The receptor comes from a human donor in good health. Some clones in this sample may be carry-over from other donors' samples. This chain joins TRBV14 and TRBJ2-7; TCRdb outputs TRBD1, but without DNA this stays unchecked. The specimen was naive CXCR3- CD8+ T cells from blood. As for subset: CD45RO-CCR7+CD27+CD95- naive CD8+ T cells lacking CXCR3 (TNR3-). The CDR3 here is CASSQGHAGGSEQYF.